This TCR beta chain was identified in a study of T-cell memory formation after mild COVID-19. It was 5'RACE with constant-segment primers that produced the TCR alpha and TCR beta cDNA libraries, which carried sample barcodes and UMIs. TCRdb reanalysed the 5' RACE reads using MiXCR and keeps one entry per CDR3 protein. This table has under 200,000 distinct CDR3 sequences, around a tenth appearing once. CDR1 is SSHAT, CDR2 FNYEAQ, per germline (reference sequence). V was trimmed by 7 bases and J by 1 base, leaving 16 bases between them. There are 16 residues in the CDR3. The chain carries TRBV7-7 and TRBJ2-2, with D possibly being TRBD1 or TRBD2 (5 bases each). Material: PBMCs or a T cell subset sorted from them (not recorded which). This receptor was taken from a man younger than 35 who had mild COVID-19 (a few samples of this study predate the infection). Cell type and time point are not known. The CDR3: CASTLGVGENTGELFF. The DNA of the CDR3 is TGTGCCAGCACCCTTGGGGTGGGGGAGAACACCGGGGAGCTGTTTTTT.